This T cell receptor (beta chain) was observed in a study of shared clonotypes between healthy human individuals. The assay was carried out at the deep level. Only in-frame clones appear in the TCRdb table, and some are missing; sequencing was by immunoSEQ multiplex PCR. The table shows more than 450,000 clones, with around 74% occurring only once. CDR3 length equals 15 residues. The V end was cut by 5 bases, the J end by 9 bases, with 22 bases between. The germline V gene encodes CDR1 MNHEY and CDR2 SMNVEV (reference sequence). This clone was detected only once. The clonotype was recovered from a woman aged 40 to 55 in good health. Some clones in this sample may be carry-over from other donors' samples. V and J are TRBV27 and TRBJ2-5; perhaps TRBD2 as D (6 bases). Sequencing was performed on PBMCs. As DNA, the CDR3 is TGTGCCAGCAGTACCCGGGACTCCACCCAGGCGGCCCAGTACTTC. Translation gives CASSTRDSTQAAQYF.